Shown below are 27 T cell receptor beta chains from a single sample sequenced in a study of blood T cell repertoires in COVID-19. Produced via immunoSEQ multiplex PCR; TCRdb's table is partial and in-frame only. The sample consists of under 80,000 clones, about 90% of them appearing once. What was sequenced was peripheral blood. These receptors originate from a human donor in a cohort sampled during active COVID-19.

This chain connects TRBV18 to TRBJ2-1; 7 bases are a match to TRBD2. This CDR3 region has 15 residues. Germline V gene lookup returns CDR1 KGHSH and CDR2 LQKENI. V shed 6 bases, J shed 6 bases, and the junction held 11 bases outside the gene matches. Here the CDR3 reads CASSPGGSLGNEQFF. In DNA, the CDR3 is TGTGCCAGCTCCCCGGGCGGGAGCTTGGGCAATGAGCAGTTCTTC.

This sequence joins TRBV7-2 and TRBJ1-2; a possible D gene is TRBD1 (6 bases). V lost 5 bases to trimming and J lost 3 bases, with 19 bases between them. CDR1 and CDR2 from the germline V gene are SGHTA and FQGNSA. The CDR3 totals 16 residues. CDR3 nucleotide sequence: TGTGCCAGCAGCCCGCCTGGGGTCAGGGGCGACTATGGCTACACCTTC. This gives the protein CASSPPGVRGDYGYTF. The full variable domain, rest sourced from reference TRBV7-2 and TRBJ1-2, is GAGVSQSPSNKVTEKGKDVELRCDPISGHTALYWYRQSLGQGLEFLIYFQGNSAPDKSGLPSDRFSAERTGGSVSTLTIQRTQQEDSAVYLCASSPPGVRGDYGYTFGSGTRLTVV.

The V call is TRBV4-1, the J call TRBJ1-5; no clear D. This CDR3 spans 15 amino acids. Germline CDR1 MGHRA, CDR2 YSYEKL. V was trimmed by 4 bases and J by 0 bases, leaving 10 bases between them. The CDR3 DNA sequence: TGCGCCAGCAGCCCCTTCGGGGATAGCAATCAGCCCCAGCATTTT. It encodes CASSPFGDSNQPQHF.

The rearrangement joins TRBV4-1 to TRBJ2-7; TRBD1 agrees at 9 bases. Germline CDR1 is MGHRA and CDR2 is YSYEKL. V lost 4 bases and J lost 3; bases outside the gene matches: 7. This CDR3 contains 15 residues. The CDR3 here is CASSLDRGSFYEQYF. CDR3 bases: TGCGCCAGCAGCCTTGACAGGGGGTCGTTCTACGAGCAGTACTTC.

The CDR3 DNA sequence: TGTGCCAGCAGCCAACTAGCGGACCAAGAGACCCAGTACTTC. Protein sequence: CASSQLADQETQYF. The chain is built from TRBV4-2 and TRBJ2-5; 7 bases line up with TRBD2. From germline, CDR1 is LGHNA and CDR2 YNFKEQ. CDR3 size: 14 residues. The V segment lost 2 bases and the J segment 0 bases; nucleotides outside the gene matches: 0.

V is TRBV5-1 and J is TRBJ2-3; D gene unclear. The germline V and J ends were trimmed by 2 bases and 2 bases, with 15 bases remaining between them. The CDR3 length is 16 residues. The germline V gene has CDR1 SGHRS and CDR2 YFSETQ. DNA for the CDR3: TGCGCCAGCAGCTTATCAGGCTCCCGTTCCACAGATACGCAGTATTTT. It codes for CASSLSGSRSTDTQYF.

V is TRBV20-1 and J is TRBJ1-1, with D hard to call. The CDR3 length is 12 residues. Between the trimmed V and J ends, which lost 3 bases and 11 bases, there was a span of 16 bases. CDR1 DFQATT and CDR2 SNEGSKA come from the germline V gene (reference sequence). CDR3 loop: CSASSRVREAFF. The CDR3 bases are TGCAGTGCTAGTTCCCGGGTACGGGAGGCTTTCTTT.

The rearrangement uses TRBV28 and TRBJ1-2; weak D call: TRBD1 (5 bases). Germline values: CDR1 MDHEN, CDR2 SYDVKM. The CDR3 is 13 residues long. V was cut by 8 bases and J by 3 bases, with 13 bases left in between. The CDR3 sequence: CASVTGFYYGYTF. The CDR3 DNA sequence: TGTGCCAGCGTAACAGGATTTTACTATGGCTACACCTTC.

This chain joins TRBV28 and TRBJ1-2; D not certain. V was clipped by 3 bases and J by 0 bases, with 8 bases between them. Germline CDR1 MDHEN, CDR2 SYDVKM. The CDR3 runs 14 residues. The CDR3 sequence: CASSFGSANYGYTF. The CDR3 nucleotides are TGTGCCAGCAGTTTCGGCAGCGCTAACTATGGCTACACCTTC.

The J gene is TRBJ2-3, the V gene TRBV13; D gene uncertain. Deletions cut 3 bases from V and 3 bases from J, with 22 bases between. CDR3 length equals 18 residues. Germline CDR1 and CDR2: PRHDT and FYEKMQ (reference sequence). The DNA of the CDR3 is TGTGCCAGCAGCTTCCGCAGTGGCCATTTTCGCTTAACAGATACGCAGTATTTT. It translates to CASSFRSGHFRLTDTQYF.

This clone was detected only once. The V and J genes are TRBV24-1 and TRBJ2-3, with D uncertain. The length of the CDR3 is 14 residues. The ends were cut back, 3 bases at V and 4 bases at J, with 10 bases in the middle. CDR1 and CDR2 from the germline V gene are KGHDR and SFDVKD. DNA for the CDR3: TGTGCCACCAGTGATCGATCTACGGCAGATACGCAGTATTTT. This codes for CATSDRSTADTQYF.

The chain has TRBV27 and TRBJ1-2, with 12 positions matching TRBD1. The CDR3 totals 15 residues. Trimming cost V 7 bases and J 7 bases; bases outside gene matches: 10. Germline loops: CDR1 MNHEY, CDR2 SMNVEV (reference sequence). CDR3 bases: TGTGCCAGCATTCTCCCGGGACAGGGGGCCGGTGGCTACACCTTC. Protein product: CASILPGQGAGGYTF.

J is TRBJ2-3 and V is TRBV29-1; D not certain. V lost 4 bases to trimming and J lost 7 bases, with 15 bases between them. The germline V gene has CDR1 SQVTM and CDR2 ANQGSEA. This CDR3 region has 13 residues. The CDR3: CSVGLNREYTQYF. CDR3 nucleotide sequence: TGCAGCGTTGGGTTGAACAGAGAGTATACGCAGTATTTT.

This chain joins TRBV7-3 and TRBJ2-5; 13 nucleotides match TRBD2. The V gene's germline CDR1 is SGHTA and CDR2 FQGTGA. There are 16 residues in the CDR3. Germline trimming cut 5 bases from V and 0 bases from J; bases unmatched to any gene: 3. CDR3 nucleotides: TGTGCCAGCAGCCTCGGGACTAGCGGGAACCAAGAGACCCAGTACTTC. Residues: CASSLGTSGNQETQYF.

Worth noting for this clone: The sample carries other DNA sequences with the same CDR3. J is TRBJ2-7 and V is TRBV9, with 7 bases that match TRBD1. V shed 3 bases, J shed 2 bases, and the junction held 2 bases outside the gene matches. CDR1 is SGDLS and CDR2 is YYNGEE in the germline V gene. CDR3 length: 13 amino acids. CDR3 coding DNA: TGTGCCAGCAGCGCCCAGGGGGCCTACGAGCAGTACTTC. Amino acids: CASSAQGAYEQYF.

The chain joins TRBV24-1 to TRBJ1-2; 8 nucleotides line up with TRBD1. V trimming: 3 bases; J trimming: 4 bases; junction bases outside the gene matches: 12. In germline, CDR1 is KGHDR, CDR2 SFDVKD. The CDR3 covers 17 residues. CDR3 sequence (DNA): TGTGCCACCAGTGATCCAGGGGGCTCTGGGCCCCCCTATGGCTACACCTTC. Its protein product is CATSDPGGSGPPYGYTF.

The chain carries TRBV29-1 and TRBJ2-1, with 7 bases identical to TRBD2. In germline, CDR1 is SQVTM, CDR2 ANQGSEA. The CDR3 sequence is 13 residues long. V was clipped by 3 bases and J by 10 bases; unmatched bases: 9. Here the CDR3 reads CSVDPLAINEQFF. The CDR3 DNA reads as TGCAGCGTTGACCCACTAGCGATTAACGAGCAGTTCTTC.

The chain recombines TRBV7-8 with TRBJ2-7, with D possibly matching TRBD2 (7 bases). The CDR3 totals 14 residues. Between the trimmed V and J ends, which lost 3 bases and 6 bases, there was a span of 15 bases. The germline V gene encodes CDR1 SGHVS and CDR2 FQNEAQ. CDR3 in DNA: TGTGCCAGCAGCTTTGGCCAGGGAGGGGGCGAGCAGTACTTC. The encoded protein is CASSFGQGGGEQYF.

J is TRBJ1-1 and V is TRBV11-3; 12 bases are shared with TRBD1. V dropped 5 bases and J dropped 5; count of bases not matched to a gene: 6. The CDR3 loop spans 15 amino acids. Germline assignment: CDR1 SGHNT and CDR2 YENEEA. The CDR3 here is CASSRRDRGRTEAFF. CDR3 bases: TGTGCCAGCAGCAGGAGGGACAGGGGGCGTACTGAAGCTTTCTTT.

J is TRBJ2-1 and V is TRBV3-1 (or the pseudogene TRBV3-2); tentatively, D is TRBD1 (6 bases). Per the germline V gene, CDR1 is LGHDT and CDR2 is YNNKEL (reference sequence). The length of the CDR3 is 15 residues. V lost 2 bases to trimming and J lost 0 bases, with 8 bases between them. The CDR3 spells CASSQQDSSYNEQFF. CDR3 in DNA: TGTGCCAGCAGCCAACAGGACAGCTCCTACAATGAGCAGTTCTTC.

This chain connects TRBV7-9 to TRBJ2-3, with 8 bases that match TRBD1. The CDR3 extends over 16 amino acids. Germline CDR1 reads SEHNR; CDR2 reads FQNEAQ (reference sequence). The junction had 8 bases not matched to a gene; V was cut back by 2 bases and J by 4 bases. CDR3 loop: CASSLKGGQGADTQYF. The CDR3 DNA reads TGTGCCAGCAGCTTAAAGGGAGGACAGGGCGCAGATACGCAGTATTTT.

This clone has just a few counts. This sequence joins TRBV7-8 and TRBJ2-2; D is undetermined. Germline values: CDR1 SGHVS, CDR2 FQNEAQ. This CDR3 comprises 14 residues. V was pared by 5 bases and J by 4 bases, with 11 bases between. CDR3 protein: CASSPRVSTGELFF. CDR3 coding DNA: TGTGCCAGCAGCCCCCGGGTGTCCACCGGGGAGCTGTTTTTT.

The CDR3 nucleotides are TGCAGTGCGAACGGGGGATATGGCTACACCTTC. Translated: CSANGGYGYTF. The chain uses TRBV20-1 and TRBJ1-2, with TRBD1 as a possible D gene (5 bases). Germline CDR1 and CDR2: DFQATT and SNEGSKA (reference sequence). Trimming took 6 bases from V and 5 from J, leaving 10 bases between them. CDR3 length: 11 amino acids.

This clone was observed a few times. This rearrangement joins TRBV6-4 to TRBJ2-7, with 12 bases matching TRBD2. With V trimmed by 3 bases and J by 7 bases, 4 bases remained unmatched. The CDR3 covers 14 residues. Germline CDR1 MRHNA, CDR2 SNTAGT. The CDR3 loop is CASSELAGGGEQYF. Written as DNA, the CDR3 is TGTGCCAGCAGTGAACTAGCGGGAGGCGGAGAGCAGTACTTC.

The chain recombines TRBV5-1 with TRBJ1-2; 11 nucleotides align to TRBD1. The ends lost 0 bases at V and 6 bases at J; junction bases unmatched: 10. The germline V gene has CDR1 SGHRS and CDR2 YFSETQ. CDR3 length: 17 amino acids. CDR3: CASSLGTGGPAEDGYTF. CDR3 bases: TGCGCCAGCAGCTTGGGGACAGGGGGCCCAGCGGAGGATGGCTACACCTTC.

This clone has more than one count but fewer than ten. The chain recombines TRBV2 with TRBJ2-5; D gene ambiguous. The CDR3 has 15 residues. Germline V gives CDR1 SNHLY, CDR2 FYNNEI. Trimming left V 3 bases short and J 3 bases short, with 14 bases between. The CDR3 sequence: CASSDWQPDKETQYF. The CDR3 region has the DNA TGTGCCAGCAGTGATTGGCAGCCAGACAAAGAGACCCAGTACTTC.

J is TRBJ1-1 and V is TRBV29-1; the D is unclear. There are 12 residues in the CDR3. V was shortened by 4 bases and J by 1 base, with 7 bases between the two germline ends. The germline gives CDR1 SQVTM, CDR2 ANQGSEA. The CDR3 sequence: CSVAEGNTEAFF. Written as DNA, the CDR3 is TGCAGCGTTGCGGAGGGGAACACTGAAGCTTTCTTT.